This T cell receptor beta chain was recovered during a study of cytotoxic CD8 clonotypes in ibrutinib-treated CLL. Profiling relied on immunoSEQ multiplex PCR, and the TCRdb table lists in-frame clones only, not all of them. The sample lists around 330,000 clones; around 66% were seen once. The CDR3 extends over 15 amino acids. The V and J ends lost 5 bases and 5 bases, in that order; junction bases with no gene match: 7. CDR1 is SQVTM and CDR2 is ANQGSEA in the germline V gene. This chain connects TRBV29-1 to TRBJ2-3; 13 nucleotides match TRBD2. The material sequenced was PBMCs, taken after 36 months of ibrutinib treatment. The clonotype was recovered from a human donor with chronic lymphocytic leukemia. The CDR3 is CSVFGLAGVIDTQYF. As DNA, the CDR3 is TGCAGCGTTTTTGGACTAGCGGGAGTGATAGATACGCAGTATTTT.